The source of this T cell receptor (beta chain) is a study of blood T cell repertoires in COVID-19. Study-wide background: COVID-19 samples collected from the United States, Italy and Spain covered acute and convalescent phases. The analysed material was cDNA or gDNA that came from T cells, B-cell-depleted T cells, or PBMCs.

There are 15 residues in the CDR3. The germline CDR1 and CDR2 sequences are LNHDA and SQIVND (reference sequence). V lost 8 bases and J lost 3, with 18 bases in between. Study processing details: Reference gene primer amplification gave estimated nucleated cell counts. TCRdb keeps only in-frame clones here, not all; method: immunoSEQ multiplex PCR. D and trimming were read from the DNA, whereas the V and J calls and clone size are those reported in that table. The repertoire consists of 300,000 to 400,000 clones, with 88% occurring once and the leading ten covering approximately 4%. This clone appeared a single time.

Source material: peripheral blood. The sequence was obtained from a woman between 50 and 59 years old with active or convalescent COVID-19. The J gene is TRBJ2-3, the V gene TRBV19; D not certain. CDR3 protein: CASSRRAAATDTQYF. CDR3 nucleotide sequence: TGTGCCAGTTCCCGCCGAGCTGCGGCGACAGATACGCAGTATTTT. The full variable domain, in which reference TRBV19 and TRBJ2-3 provide the parts outside the CDR3, is DGGITQSPKYLFRKEGQNVTLSCEQNLNHDAMYWYRQDPGQGLRLIYYSQIVNDFQKGDIAEGYSVSREKKESFPLTVTSAQKNPTAFYLCASSRRAAATDTQYFGPGTRLTVL.